A selection of T cell receptor beta chains follows, all from one sample in a study of T and B cells in COVID-19 patients. One entry per CDR3 protein, called by TCRdb with MiXCR from the multiplex PCR reads. The table shows about 21,000 distinct CDR3 sequences, with over 25% occurring only once. Source material: blood. These TCRs come from a human donor who had recovered from COVID-19. CDR3s include the opening cysteine and the closing phenylalanine or tryptophan. Each record gives: CDR3 length, J gene, V gene, D gene, clone size, CDR3 protein. D genes are given only for firm matches. Rows may omit the clone size; those that give it use once, few, many or a size class.

len: 14
j_gene: TRBJ2-3
v_gene: TRBV7-9
d_gene: NA
abundance: NA
CDR3aa: CASSFGAGTDTQYF

len: 11
j_gene: TRBJ1-4
v_gene: TRBV11-3
d_gene: NA
abundance: NA
CDR3aa: CASSRGEKLFF

len: 11
j_gene: TRBJ2-5
v_gene: TRBV30
d_gene: NA
abundance: many
CDR3aa: CSAQLEKAQYF

len: 12
j_gene: TRBJ1-1
v_gene: TRBV5-1
d_gene: NA
abundance: NA
CDR3aa: CASSLTLDEAFF

len: 13
j_gene: TRBJ2-7
v_gene: TRBV5-1
d_gene: NA
abundance: NA
CDR3aa: CASRPAPFYEQYF

len: 17
j_gene: TRBJ2-1
v_gene: TRBV27
d_gene: TRBD2
abundance: few
CDR3aa: CASSSHYSGGSYNEQFF

len: 14
j_gene: TRBJ1-5
v_gene: TRBV6-2/TRBV6-3
d_gene: TRBD1
abundance: NA
CDR3aa: CASSYTGGGQPQHF

len: 14
j_gene: TRBJ2-7
v_gene: TRBV11-3
d_gene: TRBD1
abundance: medium-sized
CDR3aa: CASSIQGNSYEQYF

len: 13
j_gene: TRBJ1-6
v_gene: TRBV12-3/TRBV12-4
d_gene: NA
abundance: NA
CDR3aa: CASSEGMNSPLHF

len: 13
j_gene: TRBJ2-3
v_gene: TRBV7-9
d_gene: NA
abundance: few
CDR3aa: CATRRESTDTQYF

len: 17
j_gene: TRBJ2-1
v_gene: TRBV6-5
d_gene: TRBD2
abundance: medium-sized
CDR3aa: CASSYSSGGTRDNEQFF

len: 12
j_gene: TRBJ1-6
v_gene: TRBV20-1
d_gene: NA
abundance: NA
CDR3aa: CSAPDGGSPLHF

len: 11
j_gene: TRBJ2-1
v_gene: TRBV10-2
d_gene: NA
abundance: few
CDR3aa: CASSDGLAQFF

len: 12
j_gene: TRBJ1-1
v_gene: TRBV18
d_gene: TRBD1
abundance: NA
CDR3aa: CASSPPDRATYF

len: 13
j_gene: TRBJ2-2
v_gene: TRBV9
d_gene: NA
abundance: once
CDR3aa: CATSLGSTGELFF

len: 13
j_gene: TRBJ1-5
v_gene: TRBV6-5
d_gene: NA
abundance: NA
CDR3aa: CASSPGGNQPQHF

len: 13
j_gene: TRBJ1-2
v_gene: TRBV6-1
d_gene: NA
abundance: NA
CDR3aa: CASQPQGRYGYTF

len: 11
j_gene: TRBJ2-5
v_gene: TRBV7-6
d_gene: NA
abundance: many
CDR3aa: CASSPGETQYF

len: 12
j_gene: TRBJ2-7
v_gene: TRBV6-5
d_gene: NA
abundance: few
CDR3aa: CASSTIYGGQYF

len: 15
j_gene: TRBJ2-1
v_gene: TRBV27
d_gene: NA
abundance: NA
CDR3aa: CASSTAGTTYNEQFF

len: 13
j_gene: TRBJ1-5
v_gene: TRBV15
d_gene: NA
abundance: NA
CDR3aa: CATSRTENQPQHF

len: 14
j_gene: TRBJ2-3
v_gene: TRBV29-1
d_gene: NA
abundance: medium-sized
CDR3aa: CSVDNAVSTDTQYF

len: 15
j_gene: TRBJ2-1
v_gene: TRBV18
d_gene: TRBD2
abundance: few
CDR3aa: CASSPAIAGDNEQFF

len: 14
j_gene: TRBJ2-7
v_gene: TRBV7-2
d_gene: TRBD1
abundance: NA
CDR3aa: CASSVRDRGYEQYF

len: 15
j_gene: TRBJ2-3
v_gene: TRBV4-1
d_gene: NA
abundance: NA
CDR3aa: CASSQVDPGLDTQYF

len: 13
j_gene: TRBJ1-5
v_gene: TRBV6-6
d_gene: NA
abundance: few
CDR3aa: CASSVYSNQPQHF

len: 13
j_gene: TRBJ2-1
v_gene: TRBV14
d_gene: TRBD2
abundance: few
CDR3aa: CASSQPIAGQQFF

len: 14
j_gene: TRBJ2-7
v_gene: TRBV5-6
d_gene: TRBD1
abundance: few
CDR3aa: CASSLQDRNYEQYF

len: 14
j_gene: TRBJ2-4
v_gene: TRBV12-3/TRBV12-4
d_gene: NA
abundance: NA
CDR3aa: CASRAGRAKNIQYF

len: 15
j_gene: TRBJ1-1
v_gene: TRBV12-3/TRBV12-4
d_gene: TRBD1
abundance: NA
CDR3aa: CASRRERTGDTEAFF

len: 13
j_gene: TRBJ1-4
v_gene: TRBV18
d_gene: NA
abundance: few
CDR3aa: CASSPTLGEKLFF

len: 13
j_gene: TRBJ2-1
v_gene: TRBV10-3
d_gene: NA
abundance: NA
CDR3aa: CATHGGESNEQFF

len: 15
j_gene: TRBJ1-1
v_gene: TRBV5-1
d_gene: NA
abundance: NA
CDR3aa: CASSLGTLINTEAFF

len: 13
j_gene: TRBJ2-3
v_gene: TRBV15
d_gene: NA
abundance: medium-sized
CDR3aa: CATSRQGTDTQYF

len: 13
j_gene: TRBJ2-1
v_gene: TRBV20-1
d_gene: NA
abundance: few
CDR3aa: CSARESGRGEQFF

len: 14
j_gene: TRBJ1-2
v_gene: TRBV7-9
d_gene: NA
abundance: NA
CDR3aa: CASSLPGGEKGYTF

len: 15
j_gene: TRBJ2-5
v_gene: TRBV4-2
d_gene: TRBD2
abundance: few
CDR3aa: CASSQGVAGDETQYF

len: 14
j_gene: TRBJ2-7
v_gene: TRBV27
d_gene: TRBD1
abundance: NA
CDR3aa: CASSFFAGGYGQYF

len: 15
j_gene: TRBJ2-2
v_gene: TRBV5-1
d_gene: NA
abundance: NA
CDR3aa: CASSLGTQDTGELFF

len: 14
j_gene: TRBJ1-5
v_gene: TRBV15
d_gene: NA
abundance: NA
CDR3aa: CATSNNRGNQPQHF

len: 15
j_gene: TRBJ1-5
v_gene: TRBV6-5
d_gene: NA
abundance: NA
CDR3aa: CASSYLGYSNQPQHF

len: 13
j_gene: TRBJ1-3
v_gene: TRBV18
d_gene: NA
abundance: NA
CDR3aa: CASSQGDGNTIYF

len: 16
j_gene: TRBJ1-6
v_gene: TRBV29-1
d_gene: NA
abundance: many
CDR3aa: CSVLPGQPTGNSPLHF

len: 17
j_gene: TRBJ2-1
v_gene: TRBV6-5
d_gene: TRBD2
abundance: few
CDR3aa: CASSRDFSGGPYNEQFF

len: 15
j_gene: TRBJ2-3
v_gene: TRBV19
d_gene: NA
abundance: many
CDR3aa: CASSIGARSTDTQYF

len: 15
j_gene: TRBJ2-1
v_gene: TRBV18
d_gene: TRBD1
abundance: many
CDR3aa: CASSPQQGAPNEQFF

len: 12
j_gene: TRBJ1-5
v_gene: TRBV18
d_gene: NA
abundance: NA
CDR3aa: CASSPGDQPQHF

len: 16
j_gene: TRBJ2-7
v_gene: TRBV6-1
d_gene: TRBD2
abundance: NA
CDR3aa: CASSEVLAGGTYEQYF

len: 13
j_gene: TRBJ2-1
v_gene: TRBV29-1
d_gene: NA
abundance: NA
CDR3aa: CSVHKGGSYEQFF

len: 16
j_gene: TRBJ2-3
v_gene: TRBV11-3
d_gene: TRBD1
abundance: medium-sized
CDR3aa: CASSQEGQGRTDTQYF

len: 14
j_gene: TRBJ2-1
v_gene: TRBV7-4
d_gene: TRBD1
abundance: once
CDR3aa: CASGLRQGAVEQFF

len: 13
j_gene: TRBJ1-1
v_gene: TRBV5-4
d_gene: NA
abundance: NA
CDR3aa: CASSLRGNTEAFF

len: 12
j_gene: TRBJ1-4
v_gene: TRBV30
d_gene: NA
abundance: many
CDR3aa: CAWASGREKLFF

len: 14
j_gene: TRBJ1-5
v_gene: TRBV5-1
d_gene: NA
abundance: NA
CDR3aa: CASSVEGFNQPQHF

len: 12
j_gene: TRBJ2-5
v_gene: TRBV19
d_gene: NA
abundance: medium-sized
CDR3aa: CASRGALETQYF